Shown below are 2 T cell receptor beta chains from a single sample sequenced in a study of blood T cell repertoires in COVID-19. Sequencing was performed with immunoSEQ multiplex PCR; in TCRdb, only in-frame clones are kept and a portion is missing. The sample lists 180,000 or so clones; roughly 85% were seen once. The source material was PBMCs or T cells enriched from blood (not recorded which). The receptors come from a woman in her 50s who had recovered from COVID-19.

The chain employs TRBV14 and TRBJ1-6; weak D call: TRBD1 (6 bases). The CDR3 runs 16 residues. CDR1 is SGHDN and CDR2 is FVKESK in the germline V gene. Trimming left V 3 bases short and J 2 bases short, with 11 bases between. In DNA, the CDR3 is TGTGCCAGCAGCCACCAAGGGGGGGCCTATAATTCACCCCTCCACTTT. It encodes CASSHQGGAYNSPLHF. Using reference TRBV14 and TRBJ1-6 for the parts outside the CDR3, the full variable domain is EAGVTQFPSHSVIEKGQTVTLRCDPISGHDNLYWYRRVMGKEIKFLLHFVKESKQDESGMPNNRFLAERTGGTYSTLKVQPAELEDSGVYFCASSHQGGAYNSPLHFGNGTRLTVT.

This clone was counted a few times. CDR3 residues: CASSSRDRGNEQFF. CDR3 nucleotides: TGTGCCAGCAGCTCCCGGGACAGGGGGAATGAGCAGTTCTTC. V is TRBV7-8 and J is TRBJ2-1; TRBD1 matches 11 bases. With 4 bases clipped from V and 7 bases from J, the junction kept 3 bases outside the gene matches. Germline V gene data show CDR1 as SGHVS and CDR2 as FQNEAQ. The CDR3 contains 14 residues.